This T cell receptor beta chain was captured by sequencing in a study of T cell repertoires in ileal Crohn's disease. Study details: All patients had surgery for stricturing (around 60%) or penetrating (around 40%) disease.

The V gene's germline CDR1 is MNHEY and CDR2 SVGAGI. The CDR3 consists of 15 residues. The V end was cut by 2 bases, the J end by 4 bases, with 14 bases between. Profiling relied on immunoSEQ multiplex PCR, and the TCRdb table lists in-frame clones only, not all of them. The sample yields under 6,500 clones, roughly 87% seen once. Notes on this clone: What it recognizes is unknown.

General study points: Every patient over 26.8% clonality showed endoscopic recurrence. Sorted CD8 T cells held more high-frequency clones than CD4.

The chain combines TRBV6-5 with TRBJ1-2; D may be TRBD1 (6 bases). This clonotype was sampled from an adult with Crohn's disease. The source material was ileal tissue. CDR3 sequence (DNA): TGTGCCAGCAGTTACACCCGGGGGGCTGGCTATGGCTACACCTTC. As protein: CASSYTRGAGYGYTF.